Listed below are T cell receptor beta chains from one sample, sequenced in a study of CD4 T cells in relation to SARS-CoV-2 and coronaviruses. The method was immunoSEQ multiplex PCR; TCRdb's version includes in-frame clones alone and lacks a portion of them. Among about 29,000 clones listed, about three quarters were seen once. No cognate antigen is known for these TCRs. The specimen sequenced was CD4+ T cells from PBMCs, cultured in vitro. The receptors were gathered from a human donor in good health. CDR3s include the opening cysteine and the closing phenylalanine or tryptophan. Each record gives: D gene, J gene, V gene, CDR3 length, clone size, CDR3 DNA, CDR3 protein. The D gene is left open where the match is weak. Only some rows state a clone size, as once, few, many or a class for expanded clones.

D: .; J: TRBJ2-2; V: TRBV5-1; length: 13; size: few; DNA: TGCGCCAGCAGCTTGGATAACACCGGGGAGCTGTTTTTT; CDR3: CASSLDNTGELFF
D: .; J: TRBJ1-2; V: TRBV6-5; length: 11; size: few; DNA: TGTGCCAGCAGACAGGGATATGGCTACACCTTC; CDR3: CASRQGYGYTF
D: .; J: TRBJ2-7; V: TRBV19; length: 15; size: .; DNA: TGTGCCAGTAGGGCCAGGTGGGGAGTCGCCTACGAGCAGTACTTC; CDR3: CASRARWGVAYEQYF
D: .; J: TRBJ2-3; V: TRBV3-1/TRBV3-2; length: 16; size: .; DNA: TGTGCCAGCAGCCCCCTGTATGGGTTAGGCACAGATACGCAGTATTTT; CDR3: CASSPLYGLGTDTQYF
D: .; J: TRBJ1-1; V: TRBV11-2; length: 13; size: .; DNA: TGTGCCAGCAGCCAGGGACAGAACACTGAAGCTTTCTTT; CDR3: CASSQGQNTEAFF
D: .; J: TRBJ2-5; V: TRBV11-3; length: 14; size: .; DNA: TGTGCCAGCAGCTTAGGTCCGACAGAAGAGACCCAGTACTTC; CDR3: CASSLGPTEETQYF
D: TRBD1; J: TRBJ1-5; V: TRBV4-1; length: 19; size: .; DNA: TGCGCCAGCAGCCAAGATCATATTATTTTACAGGGGATTGATCAGCCCCAGCATTTT; CDR3: CASSQDHIILQGIDQPQHF
D: TRBD1; J: TRBJ2-2; V: TRBV19; length: 18; size: .; DNA: TGTGCCAGTAGTATGGCCGGAGCCGGGACAGGGGACACCGGGGAGCTGTTTTTT; CDR3: CASSMAGAGTGDTGELFF
D: .; J: TRBJ2-7; V: TRBV10-1; length: 11; size: few; DNA: TGCGCCAGCAGTGAAAATGGCGAGCAGTACTTC; CDR3: CASSENGEQYF
D: .; J: TRBJ1-1; V: TRBV27; length: 15; size: once; DNA: TGTGCCAGCAGTTCGCCGGGACGACAGAACACTGAAGCTTTCTTT; CDR3: CASSSPGRQNTEAFF
D: TRBD2; J: TRBJ2-1; V: TRBV6-2/TRBV6-3; length: 14; size: .; DNA: TGTGCCAGCAGTTGGACTAGCGGGGGGGCAGGAAGGTTCTTC; CDR3: CASSWTSGGAGRFF
D: TRBD2; J: TRBJ2-7; V: TRBV5-1; length: 15; size: .; DNA: TGCGCCAGCAGCAGATCTAGCGGGAGGGGATACGAGCAGTACTTC; CDR3: CASSRSSGRGYEQYF
D: TRBD1; J: TRBJ2-7; V: TRBV10-3; length: 14; size: .; DNA: TGTGCCATCAGCCCCGGGACAGGGTTTTACGAGCAGTACTTC; CDR3: CAISPGTGFYEQYF
D: .; J: TRBJ1-5; V: TRBV2; length: 16; size: .; DNA: TGTGCCAGCAGTGAAGATCGGCACTATAGCAATCAGCCCCAGCATTTT; CDR3: CASSEDRHYSNQPQHF
D: TRBD2; J: TRBJ2-7; V: TRBV6-5; length: 16; size: once; DNA: TGTGCCAGCAGTTACTCGAGTCTAGCGGCTCGCAACGAGCAGTACTTC; CDR3: CASSYSSLAARNEQYF
D: .; J: TRBJ2-7; V: TRBV7-2; length: 14; size: .; DNA: TGTGCCAGCAGCTCCGGCCGGAGCTTCTACGAGCAGTACTTC; CDR3: CASSSGRSFYEQYF
D: TRBD1; J: TRBJ1-1; V: TRBV11-2; length: 17; size: once; DNA: TGTGCCAGCAGCACCGTACTCCGGGACAGCCTGAACACTGAAGCTTTCTTT; CDR3: CASSTVLRDSLNTEAFF
D: .; J: TRBJ2-7; V: TRBV11-2; length: 16; size: few; DNA: TGTGCCAGCAGCTATACGGACAGTCCTAGCTCCTACGAGCAGTACTTC; CDR3: CASSYTDSPSSYEQYF
D: .; J: TRBJ2-1; V: TRBV28; length: 14; size: .; DNA: TGTGCCAGCAGTTCCCGGCAGGGGCGCAATGAGCAGTTCTTC; CDR3: CASSSRQGRNEQFF
D: TRBD1; J: TRBJ1-5; V: TRBV11-2; length: 14; size: .; DNA: TGTGCCAGCACCCGGGGACAGCAGGATCAGCCCCAGCATTTT; CDR3: CASTRGQQDQPQHF
D: TRBD1; J: TRBJ2-7; V: TRBV6-5; length: 14; size: .; DNA: TGTGCCAGCAGTCGTTTAACCGGGACAGAAGAGCAGTACTTC; CDR3: CASSRLTGTEEQYF
D: .; J: TRBJ1-5; V: TRBV2; length: 14; size: .; DNA: TGTGCCAGCAGTGAAAACAATAGCAATCAGCCCCAGCATTTT; CDR3: CASSENNSNQPQHF
D: TRBD2; J: TRBJ2-5; V: TRBV5-1; length: 16; size: .; DNA: TGCGCCAGCAGCTTGGGGGCCCTAGCGGGGCTGGAGACCCAGTACTTC; CDR3: CASSLGALAGLETQYF
D: .; J: TRBJ1-2; V: TRBV4-3; length: 16; size: few; DNA: TGCGCCAGCAGCCAAGAGTTCGGGCAGGGAAGGGACCGCTGCACCTTC; CDR3: CASSQEFGQGRDRCTF
D: .; J: TRBJ2-2; V: TRBV23-1; length: 18; size: medium-sized; DNA: TGCGCCAGCAGTCAATCTTCAGGGGCCTACGCGAACACCGGGGAGCTGTTTTTT; CDR3: CASSQSSGAYANTGELFF
D: TRBD2; J: TRBJ2-2; V: TRBV18; length: 15; size: .; DNA: TGTGCCAGCTCATCCTGGACGGGGGGAACCGGGGAGCTGTTTTTT; CDR3: CASSSWTGGTGELFF
D: .; J: TRBJ1-5; V: TRBV19; length: 16; size: few; DNA: TGTGCCAGTAGTATAAGTGTGGTTCATAGCAATCAGCCCCAGCATTTT; CDR3: CASSISVVHSNQPQHF
D: TRBD1; J: TRBJ2-5; V: TRBV19; length: 16; size: .; DNA: TGTGCCAGTAGTATTCCGGGACAGAATCTTCAAGAGACCCAGTACTTC; CDR3: CASSIPGQNLQETQYF
D: .; J: TRBJ2-5; V: TRBV6-2/TRBV6-3; length: 11; size: .; DNA: TGTGCCAGCAGTAACCAAGAGACCCAGTACTTC; CDR3: CASSNQETQYF
D: TRBD2; J: TRBJ2-1; V: TRBV9; length: 15; size: few; DNA: TGTGCCAGCAGCGTACTCGGACTAGCGGGCTCTGAGCAGTTCTTC; CDR3: CASSVLGLAGSEQFF
D: .; J: TRBJ1-6; V: TRBV6-5; length: 14; size: .; DNA: TGTGCCAGCACCCGGGGTCTAACGAATTCACCCCTCCACTTT; CDR3: CASTRGLTNSPLHF
D: .; J: TRBJ2-3; V: TRBV6-5; length: 12; size: once; DNA: TGTGCCAGCGAGGGGGGCACAGATACGCAGTATTTT; CDR3: CASEGGTDTQYF
D: .; J: TRBJ2-1; V: TRBV27; length: 13; size: .; DNA: TGTGCCAGCAGTTTAGTTCGGTACAATGAGCAGTTCTTC; CDR3: CASSLVRYNEQFF
D: TRBD1; J: TRBJ1-4; V: TRBV6-5; length: 13; size: .; DNA: TGTGCCGTTCGGGGACAGGGAGATGCAAAACTGTTTTTT; CDR3: CAVRGQGDAKLFF
D: .; J: TRBJ2-7; V: TRBV7-2; length: 15; size: .; DNA: TGTGCCAGCAGCTTACGGGTGGGGGAGTACTACGAGCAGTACTTC; CDR3: CASSLRVGEYYEQYF
D: TRBD1; J: TRBJ2-7; V: TRBV3-1/TRBV3-2; length: 15; size: .; DNA: TGTGCCAGCAGCCCACCGGGACAGCGGAACTACGAGCAGTACTTC; CDR3: CASSPPGQRNYEQYF
D: .; J: TRBJ1-1; V: TRBV19; length: 15; size: few; DNA: TGTGCCAGTATTGGTTTATGGGAAATAGACACTGAAGCTTTCTTT; CDR3: CASIGLWEIDTEAFF
D: .; J: TRBJ1-6; V: TRBV7-9; length: 14; size: once; DNA: TGTGCCAGCAGCTCTGACAGATATAATTCACCCCTCCACTTT; CDR3: CASSSDRYNSPLHF
D: .; J: TRBJ2-3; V: TRBV27; length: 14; size: .; DNA: TGTGCCAGCAGTTTATCGTACAGCACAGATACGCAGTATTTT; CDR3: CASSLSYSTDTQYF
D: TRBD2; J: TRBJ2-5; V: TRBV2; length: 13; size: .; DNA: TGTGCCCGACGGACTAGCGGGAAAGAGACCCAGTACTTC; CDR3: CARRTSGKETQYF
D: .; J: TRBJ1-5; V: TRBV18; length: 14; size: .; DNA: TGTGCCAGCTCGTCCTCAGACCAAAATCAGCCCCAGCATTTT; CDR3: CASSSSDQNQPQHF
D: .; J: TRBJ2-7; V: TRBV3-1/TRBV3-2; length: 16; size: .; DNA: TGTGCCAGCAGCCAAGACTGGCGGGGGCACCCCTACGAGCAGTACTTC; CDR3: CASSQDWRGHPYEQYF
D: TRBD2; J: TRBJ2-4; V: TRBV7-2; length: 18; size: .; DNA: TGTGCCAGCAGCTTAGGGATGGGGGGGAACCTAGCCAAAAACATTCAGTACTTC; CDR3: CASSLGMGGNLAKNIQYF
D: TRBD1; J: TRBJ2-3; V: TRBV4-1; length: 16; size: .; DNA: TGCGCCAGCAGCCAACTGGGACAGGGGTTCACAGATACGCAGTATTTT; CDR3: CASSQLGQGFTDTQYF
D: .; J: TRBJ1-2; V: TRBV30; length: 11; size: .; DNA: TGTGCCTGGAGTGGGGGGGGCGGCTACACCTTC; CDR3: CAWSGGGGYTF
D: .; J: TRBJ2-5; V: TRBV29-1; length: 15; size: .; DNA: TGCAGCGTAGAGGAATCAGCGCAGTCCAGAGAGACCCAGTACTTC; CDR3: CSVEESAQSRETQYF
D: .; J: TRBJ1-3; V: TRBV11-2; length: 14; size: .; DNA: TGTGCCAGCAGCTTAGATCGGGGTGGAAACACCATATATTTT; CDR3: CASSLDRGGNTIYF
D: .; J: TRBJ2-7; V: TRBV7-3; length: 14; size: .; DNA: TGTGCCAGCAGCTCGAGGGACTTGACATACGAGCAGTACTTC; CDR3: CASSSRDLTYEQYF
D: TRBD2; J: TRBJ2-3; V: TRBV2; length: 15; size: .; DNA: TGTGCCAGCATGTTAGCGGGAGGAGTTATAGATACGCAGTATTTT; CDR3: CASMLAGGVIDTQYF
D: .; J: TRBJ2-3; V: TRBV9; length: 15; size: .; DNA: TGTGCCAGCAGCCCGACGGGCCCTACGGCAGATACGCAGTATTTT; CDR3: CASSPTGPTADTQYF
D: .; J: TRBJ2-3; V: TRBV4-1; length: 16; size: .; DNA: TGCGCCAGCAGCCAAGATCGGGGGGCAAAGACAGATACGCAGTATTTT; CDR3: CASSQDRGAKTDTQYF
D: .; J: TRBJ2-5; V: TRBV2; length: 11; size: .; DNA: TGTGCCAGCAGCCAAGGGGAGACCCAGTACTTC; CDR3: CASSQGETQYF
D: .; J: TRBJ1-5; V: TRBV19; length: 15; size: .; DNA: TGTGCCAGTAGTATAGCTGGATGGAGCAATCAGCCCCAGCATTTT; CDR3: CASSIAGWSNQPQHF
D: TRBD1; J: TRBJ1-6; V: TRBV2; length: 14; size: .; DNA: TGTGCCAGCAGACAGGAGGGGGCTTCTTCACCCCTCCACTTT; CDR3: CASRQEGASSPLHF
D: TRBD1; J: TRBJ1-4; V: TRBV7-8; length: 16; size: once; DNA: TGTGCCAGCAGCAACCGGGACAGGACAACTAATGAAAAACTGTTTTTT; CDR3: CASSNRDRTTNEKLFF
D: TRBD2; J: TRBJ2-1; V: TRBV6-2/TRBV6-3; length: 13; size: .; DNA: TGTGCCAGCAGTCGACTAGCCACCCATGAGCAGTTCTTC; CDR3: CASSRLATHEQFF
D: TRBD2; J: TRBJ2-5; V: TRBV2; length: 13; size: .; DNA: TGTGCCTTAACGGGAGCGGGAGTTGAGACCCAGTACTTC; CDR3: CALTGAGVETQYF
D: .; J: TRBJ2-3; V: TRBV25-1; length: 16; size: .; DNA: TGTGCCAGCAGTGAATTCCGCCAAGGAGCAGGGGATACGCAGTATTTT; CDR3: CASSEFRQGAGDTQYF